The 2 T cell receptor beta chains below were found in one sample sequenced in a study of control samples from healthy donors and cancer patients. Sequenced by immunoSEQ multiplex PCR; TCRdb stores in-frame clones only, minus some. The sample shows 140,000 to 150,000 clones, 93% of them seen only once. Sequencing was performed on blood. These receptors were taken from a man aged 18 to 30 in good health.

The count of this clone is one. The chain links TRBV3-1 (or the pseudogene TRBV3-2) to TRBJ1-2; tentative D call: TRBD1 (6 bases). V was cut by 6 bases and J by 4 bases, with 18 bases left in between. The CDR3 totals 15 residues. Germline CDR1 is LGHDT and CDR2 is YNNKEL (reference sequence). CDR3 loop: CASRPRTGIRYGYTF. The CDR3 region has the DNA TGTGCCAGCAGACCCAGAACAGGGATCCGCTATGGCTACACCTTC.

This CDR3 is CATMTTYSPLHF. CDR3 DNA: TGTGCCACCATGACCACTTATTCACCCCTCCACTTT. The rearrangement joins TRBV6-1 to TRBJ1-6; D call uncertain. V was cut by 10 bases and J by 8 bases, with 12 bases left in between. CDR1 is MNHNS, CDR2 SASEGT, per germline. CDR3 length equals 12 residues.